These T cell receptor beta chains were read from a single sample in a study of Graves' ophthalmopathy and Graves' hyperthyroidism. TCRdb redid the calling of the multiplex PCR reads with MiXCR, one entry per CDR3 protein. The data hold 900,000 to 1,200,000 distinct CDR3 sequences, with around a third observed a single time. Sequencing input: peripheral blood or thyroid tissue (not recorded which). Receptors originate from an adult man with Graves' hyperthyroidism. Each CDR3 is given with its conserved first and last residue. D genes are given only for firm matches. The size of a clone is reported for some rows only, either as once, few or many, or as a class for expanded clones.

CDR3nt,CDR3aa,j_gene,abundance,v_gene,d_gene
TGTGCCTGGTCGGGGGGACGGAACACTGAAGCTTTCTTT,CAWSGGRNTEAFF,TRBJ1-1,once,TRBV30,-
TGTGCCAGCAGCTTGGATAGACAGGGGATGACCTATAATTCACCCCTCCACTTT,CASSLDRQGMTYNSPLHF,TRBJ1-6,many,TRBV5-5,TRBD1
TGTGCCAGCAGCTACTCCTGGGACAGCAATTCACCCCTCCACTTT,CASSYSWDSNSPLHF,TRBJ1-6,-,TRBV9,TRBD1
TGTGCCAGCAGTTTCGCGGCTACGGCGACCCATGGCTACACCTTC,CASSFAATATHGYTF,TRBJ1-2,few,TRBV12-3/TRBV12-4,-
TGCAGTGCTAGAGATTCGGAGGGAGTATACGAGCACTACTTC,CSARDSEGVYEHYF,TRBJ2-7,once,TRBV20-1,-
TGCAGCGTTGGGACCGGGCAGGGGGGTCAGCCCCAGCATTTT,CSVGTGQGGQPQHF,TRBJ1-5,many,TRBV29-1,TRBD1
TGTGCCAGCAGCTATAGCGGGGGGAACACCGGGGAGCTGTCTTGG,CASSYSGGNTGELSW,TRBJ2-2,once,TRBV7-9,TRBD2
TGTGCCAGCAGCCGTTCTCGTGGCGGGAGGAACTACGAGCAGTACTTC,CASSRSRGGRNYEQYF,TRBJ2-7,-,TRBV14,TRBD2
TGTGCCTGGAGTGTTCTAGAGACCCAGTACTTC,CAWSVLETQYF,TRBJ2-5,few,TRBV30,-
TGCGCCAGCAGGTCGGACGCCTACGAGCAGTACTTC,CASRSDAYEQYF,TRBJ2-7,few,TRBV10-2,-
TGCAGTGCTAGCTTCGTCACTGAAGCTTTCTTT,CSASFVTEAFF,TRBJ1-1,-,TRBV20-1,-
TGTGCCAGCAGCGTAGACGCAGGGGCTAGAGAGACCCAGTACTTC,CASSVDAGARETQYF,TRBJ2-5,many,TRBV9,-
TGTGCCATCAGGGCAGGGGGGATGATAGAGACCCAGTACTTC,CAIRAGGMIETQYF,TRBJ2-5,-,TRBV10-3,-
TGTGCCAGCAGTTACTCTGTTCAGGACGTCGACACTGAAGCTTTCTTT,CASSYSVQDVDTEAFF,TRBJ1-1,-,TRBV2,-
TGCAGTGCTATATTTAGCGGGGTCACCTACGAGCAGTACTTC,CSAIFSGVTYEQYF,TRBJ2-7,few,TRBV20-1,TRBD2
TGTGCCAGCAGGCCAAGGGAGAACACTGAAGCTTTCTTT,CASRPRENTEAFF,TRBJ1-1,many,TRBV6-6,-
TGTGCCAGCAGCTTATGGGGCAACGAGCAGTACTTC,CASSLWGNEQYF,TRBJ2-7,many,TRBV11-2,-
TGCAGCGTTGCCTTCGGGACGTCCTATGGCTACACCTTC,CSVAFGTSYGYTF,TRBJ1-2,many,TRBV29-1,-
TGTGCCAGCAGTTCCAGCGGGAGTTCCCACGAGCAGTACTTC,CASSSSGSSHEQYF,TRBJ2-7,-,TRBV6-2/TRBV6-3,TRBD2
TGCAGCGCCTCCTGGTCCTCTGGAAACACCATATATTTT,CSASWSSGNTIYF,TRBJ1-3,many,TRBV29-1,-
TGTGCCAGCAGCCTTACTAGTAAAACCCCCTACGAGCAGTACTTC,CASSLTSKTPYEQYF,TRBJ2-7,-,TRBV27,-
TGTGCCAGTAGTATTTTCTACGGAGGGACCTTAGCGGGGGTGTACTTC,CASSIFYGGTLAGVYF,TRBJ2-5,-,TRBV19,TRBD2
TGTGCCAGCAGTTTTGGGCCGCGGACTGAAGCTTTCTTT,CASSFGPRTEAFF,TRBJ1-1,few,TRBV27,-
TGTGCCAGCAGCGTAAGCCCTGGAACCGGGGAGCTGTTTTTT,CASSVSPGTGELFF,TRBJ2-2,many,TRBV9,-
TGTGCCAGCTCCTTGTCAGCTCCCACCTACGAGCAGTACTTC,CASSLSAPTYEQYF,TRBJ2-7,few,TRBV12-3/TRBV12-4,-
TGTGCCACCAGTGATCCCGGACAGCTGAACACCGGGGAGCTGTTTTTT,CATSDPGQLNTGELFF,TRBJ2-2,many,TRBV24-1,-
TGTGCCAGCAGTGGACAGGCCCCAGACACTGAAGCTTTCTTT,CASSGQAPDTEAFF,TRBJ1-1,few,TRBV6-6,TRBD1
TGCGCCAGCAGCTTGGATGGGCAGTTTGTATATGGCTACACCTTC,CASSLDGQFVYGYTF,TRBJ1-2,many,TRBV5-1,-
-,CASSIYLCSAGTGNSYEQYF,TRBJ2-7,-,TRBV9,-
TGTGCCAGTAGTAAGGGAATGGATCAGCCCCAGCATTTT,CASSKGMDQPQHF,TRBJ1-5,many,TRBV19,-
TGTGCCAGCAGTTTCCCAGCTTGGTCAGGGGAGTACGAGCAGTACTTC,CASSFPAWSGEYEQYF,TRBJ2-7,-,TRBV10-3,-
TGCGCCAGCAGCTTGGACGGGACAGGGTACTATGGCTACACCTTC,CASSLDGTGYYGYTF,TRBJ1-2,many,TRBV5-1,TRBD1
TGCAGTGCTACAACCCTGGACTATAAAAACACCGGGGAGCTGTTTTTT,CSATTLDYKNTGELFF,TRBJ2-2,few,TRBV20-1,-
TGTGCCAGCAGCTTAGACGGGAGGGCAGGGAAAGGTCAGCCCCAGTACTTC,CASSLDGRAGKGQPQYF,TRBJ2-5,-,TRBV7-6,TRBD2
TGCAGCGCGTGGGACAGCCGAACCCAGTACTTC,CSAWDSRTQYF,TRBJ2-5,-,TRBV29-1,TRBD1
TGTGCCTGGAGTGCGCTGGGGGGCTCCTATGGCTACACCTTC,CAWSALGGSYGYTF,TRBJ1-2,few,TRBV30,-
TGCAGTGCTGATACGACCGTTCAATATAATTCACCCCTCCACTTT,CSADTTVQYNSPLHF,TRBJ1-6,-,TRBV20-1,-
TGTGCCAGCAGGGGCAGGGGCTACACCTTC,CASRGRGYTF,TRBJ1-2,few,TRBV6-6,-
TGCAGTGCTAGACTAGCGGGGGATGGTGAGACCCAGTACTTC,CSARLAGDGETQYF,TRBJ2-5,-,TRBV20-1,TRBD2
TGCAGCGTGGGGGCGTTGGAGCAGTACTTC,CSVGALEQYF,TRBJ2-7,-,TRBV29-1,-